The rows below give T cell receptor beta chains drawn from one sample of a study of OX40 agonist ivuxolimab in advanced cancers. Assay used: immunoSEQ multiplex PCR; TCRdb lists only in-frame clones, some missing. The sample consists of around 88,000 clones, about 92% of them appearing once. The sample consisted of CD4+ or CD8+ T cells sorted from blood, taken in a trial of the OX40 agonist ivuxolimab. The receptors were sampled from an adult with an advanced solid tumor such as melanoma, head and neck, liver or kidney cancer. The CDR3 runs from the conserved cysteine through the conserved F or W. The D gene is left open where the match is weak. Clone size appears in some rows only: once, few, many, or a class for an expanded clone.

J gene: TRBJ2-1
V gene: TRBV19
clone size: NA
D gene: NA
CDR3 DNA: TGTGCCAGTAGTCCGCCGGGATTAAAGGGCCATGAGCAGTTCTTC
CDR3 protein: CASSPPGLKGHEQFF

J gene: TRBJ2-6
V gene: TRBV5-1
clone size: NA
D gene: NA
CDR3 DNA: TGCGCCAGCAGCCGCTCAGGGGTAGGGGCTGGGGCCAACGTCCTGACTTTC
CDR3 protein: CASSRSGVGAGANVLTF

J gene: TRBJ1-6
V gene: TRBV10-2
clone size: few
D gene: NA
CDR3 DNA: TGCGCCAGCAGTGAGGTTTCTGGGGTTTCACCCCTCCACTTT
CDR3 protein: CASSEVSGVSPLHF

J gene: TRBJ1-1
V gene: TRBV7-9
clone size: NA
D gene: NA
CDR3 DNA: TGTGCCAGCAGCTTAGACTCCTGGGGGGATTGGGAAGCTTTCTTT
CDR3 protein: CASSLDSWGDWEAFF

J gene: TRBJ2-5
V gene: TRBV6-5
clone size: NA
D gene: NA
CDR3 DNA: TGTGCCAGCAGGGCCCGGACAGCGACCCCGACCCAGTACTTC
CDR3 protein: CASRARTATPTQYF

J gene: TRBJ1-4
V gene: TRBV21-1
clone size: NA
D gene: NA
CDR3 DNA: TGTGCCAGCAGCACCCTTGACCGGGCCGGGGGGAAAAAACTGTTTTTT
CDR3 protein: CASSTLDRAGGKKLFF

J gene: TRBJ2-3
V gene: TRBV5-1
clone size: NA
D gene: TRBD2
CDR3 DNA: TGCGCCAGCAGCTTGGTTAGTCTAGCGGGAGGGGATACGCAGTATTTT
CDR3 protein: CASSLVSLAGGDTQYF

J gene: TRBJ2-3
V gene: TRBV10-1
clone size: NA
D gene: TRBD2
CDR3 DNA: TGCGCCAGCAGTGTGCGGGAGGGCCGGGGCACAGATACGCAGTATTTT
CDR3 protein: CASSVREGRGTDTQYF

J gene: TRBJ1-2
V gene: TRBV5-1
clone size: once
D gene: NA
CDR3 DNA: TGCGCCAGCAGCTCAGACCCTAACTATGGCTACACCTTC
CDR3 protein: CASSSDPNYGYTF

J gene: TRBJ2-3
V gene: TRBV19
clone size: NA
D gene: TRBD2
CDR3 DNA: TGTGCCAGTTCTACTAGCGGAGTTACAGATACGCAGTATTTT
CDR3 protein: CASSTSGVTDTQYF

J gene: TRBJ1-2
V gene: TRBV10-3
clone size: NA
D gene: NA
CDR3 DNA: TGTGCCATCAGTGAGTCGGGCCCGGGGGCCTATGGCTACACCTTC
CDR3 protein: CAISESGPGAYGYTF

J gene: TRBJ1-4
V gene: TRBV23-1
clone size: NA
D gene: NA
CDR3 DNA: TGCGCCAGCAGTCAATGTCCGGAGGGCACTAATGAAAAACTGTTTTTT
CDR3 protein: CASSQCPEGTNEKLFF

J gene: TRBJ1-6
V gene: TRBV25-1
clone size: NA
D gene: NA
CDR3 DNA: TGTGCCAGCAGTGAATGGGTCCGGTCAAATTCACCCCTCCACTTT
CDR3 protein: CASSEWVRSNSPLHF

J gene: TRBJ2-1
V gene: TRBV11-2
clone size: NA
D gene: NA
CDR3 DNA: TGTGCCAGCAGCTTGACCCGCGGACAGATCAATGAGCAGTTCTTC
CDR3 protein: CASSLTRGQINEQFF

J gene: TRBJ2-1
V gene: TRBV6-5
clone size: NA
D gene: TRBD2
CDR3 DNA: TGTGCCAGCAGGCCCAGCGGGACCTCCTACAATGAGCAGTTCTTC
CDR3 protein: CASRPSGTSYNEQFF

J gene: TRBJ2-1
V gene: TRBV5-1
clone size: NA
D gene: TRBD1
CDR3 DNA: TGCGCCAGCAGCTCTGGACAGGGGTTGGCAAATGAGCAGTTCTTC
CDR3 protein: CASSSGQGLANEQFF

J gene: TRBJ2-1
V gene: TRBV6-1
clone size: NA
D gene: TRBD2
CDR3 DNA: TGTGCCAGCAGTGAGGCTAGCGGGAGTTGGGGTGAGCAGTTCTTC
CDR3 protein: CASSEASGSWGEQFF

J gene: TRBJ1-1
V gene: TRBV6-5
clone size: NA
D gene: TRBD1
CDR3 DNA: TGTGCCAGCAGTCCTGAGGGACAGTGGCGCACTGAAGCTTTCTTT
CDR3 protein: CASSPEGQWRTEAFF

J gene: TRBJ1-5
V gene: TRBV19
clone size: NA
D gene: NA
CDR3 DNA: TGTGCCACCCAGGTAGGTCCTCGGAGGCCCCAGCATTTT
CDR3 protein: CATQVGPRRPQHF

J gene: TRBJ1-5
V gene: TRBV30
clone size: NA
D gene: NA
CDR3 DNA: TGTGCCTGGAGTGTTGAGGACAACTATCAGCCCCAGCATTTT
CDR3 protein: CAWSVEDNYQPQHF

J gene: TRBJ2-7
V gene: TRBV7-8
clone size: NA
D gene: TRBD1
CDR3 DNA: TGTGCCAGCAGCCCGGGACAGGTTCTAGACTTC
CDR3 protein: CASSPGQVLDF

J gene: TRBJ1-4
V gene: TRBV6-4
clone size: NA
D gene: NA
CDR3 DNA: TGTGCCAGCAGTGAAAGGAGGGGCGAAAAACTGTTTTTT
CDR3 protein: CASSERRGEKLFF

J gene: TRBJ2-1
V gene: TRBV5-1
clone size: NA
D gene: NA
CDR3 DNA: TGCGCCAGCAGCTTGGTGCAGTACCCTAGCTCCTACAATGAGCAGTTCTTC
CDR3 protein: CASSLVQYPSSYNEQFF

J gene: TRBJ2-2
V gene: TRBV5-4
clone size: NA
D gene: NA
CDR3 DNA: TGTGCCAGCAGCTTGGGAGGCGGGCCGAACACCGGGGAGCTGTTTTTT
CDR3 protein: CASSLGGGPNTGELFF

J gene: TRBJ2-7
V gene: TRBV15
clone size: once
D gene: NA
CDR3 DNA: TGTGCCTCAACTGGCGACGGTTACGAGCAGTACTTC
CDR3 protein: CASTGDGYEQYF